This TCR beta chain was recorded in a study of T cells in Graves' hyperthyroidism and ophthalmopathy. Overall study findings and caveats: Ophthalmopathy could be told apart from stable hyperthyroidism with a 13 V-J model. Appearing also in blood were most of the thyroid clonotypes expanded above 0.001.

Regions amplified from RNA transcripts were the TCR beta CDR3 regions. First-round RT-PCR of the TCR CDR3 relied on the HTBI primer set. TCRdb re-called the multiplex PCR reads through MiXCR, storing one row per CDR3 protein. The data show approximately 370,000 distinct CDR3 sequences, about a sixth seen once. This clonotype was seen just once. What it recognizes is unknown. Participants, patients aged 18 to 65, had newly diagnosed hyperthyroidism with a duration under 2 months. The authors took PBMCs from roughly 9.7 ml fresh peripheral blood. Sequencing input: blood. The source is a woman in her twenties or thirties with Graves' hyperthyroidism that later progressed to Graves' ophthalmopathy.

This CDR3 is CSVESGTSYGYTF. CDR3 coding DNA: TGCAGCGTTGAATCCGGGACAAGCTATGGCTACACCTTC. The chain uses TRBV29-1 and TRBJ1-2; weak D call: TRBD1 (6 bases). Germline V gene sequence: CDR1 SQVTM, CDR2 ANQGSEA. V gave up 2 bases and J gave up 4 bases, with 11 bases separating them. The CDR3 is 13 residues long.